This TCR beta chain comes out of a study of blood T cell repertoires in COVID-19. Germline values: CDR1 SGHTA, CDR2 FQGNSA. The CDR3 contains 15 residues. The V and J ends lost 1 base and 7 bases, in that order; junction bases with no gene match: 4. Profiling relied on immunoSEQ multiplex PCR, and the TCRdb table lists in-frame clones only, not all of them. The sample records 180,000 or so clones, 70% to 90% being singletons. The rearrangement uses TRBV7-2 and TRBJ1-6; 7 bases are shared with TRBD1. This receptor was taken from a woman aged 18 to 35 who had recovered from COVID-19. Sequenced: PBMCs or T cells enriched from blood (not recorded which). For the CDR3, the DNA is TGTGCCAGCAGCTTAGATGGGACAGTAAATTCACCCCTCCACTTT. It is translated as CASSLDGTVNSPLHF.